This TCR beta chain emerged from a study of shared clonotypes between healthy human individuals. Study-level points and caveats: Enrolling few donors narrowed the genetic and exposure-history diversity that was represented. Despite large depth, rarefaction showed incomplete sorted-subset sequencing.

CD45RO-negative cells were positively selected for CCR7, leaving out terminally differentiated effector memory CD45RA+ cells. Only in-frame clones appear in the TCRdb table, and some are missing; sequencing was by immunoSEQ multiplex PCR. The sample comprises around 1.9 million clones, roughly 95% of which are singletons, and about 1.7% rests with the top ten. This clone was counted only a few times. The antigen is unknown. Other DNA sequences of this sample code for an identical CDR3. The origin of this receptor is a man aged 18 to 29 in good health. Some clones in this sample may be carry-over from other donors' samples. Sequencing input: naive CD8+ T cells from PBMCs.

CDR3 protein: CASSPLGGYEQYF. The CDR3 DNA sequence: TGTGCCAGTTCCCCCCTGGGGGGCTACGAGCAGTACTTC. The V call is TRBV19, the J call TRBJ2-7; possible D gene TRBD2, 6 bases. Per germline, CDR1 LNHDA and CDR2 SQIVND (reference sequence). The CDR3 consists of 13 residues. V was clipped by 8 bases and J by 3 bases, with 14 bases between them.